The TCR beta chain described here comes from a study of CD8 T cells in Susac syndrome. When the RNA was reverse transcribed, random hexamers were used with an input of roughly 0.45 to 1 ug. TCRdb processed the immunoSEQ multiplex PCR reads anew with MiXCR; each CDR3 protein has one entry. The table has approximately 160,000 distinct CDR3 sequences, approximately 94% seen once. This CDR3 region has 14 residues. Germline V gene lookup returns CDR1 MNHEY and CDR2 SVGAGI. Trimming removed 5 bases from V and 4 bases from J, with 12 bases in between. Sequenced sample: CD4+ T cells from PBMCs. The chain uses TRBV6-5 and TRBJ1-5, with D tentatively TRBD1 (6 bases). This receptor was identified in a human donor with multiple sclerosis. CDR3 sequence (DNA): TGTGCCAGCAGTCGGACAGCTTCTAATCAGCCCCAGCATTTT. Its translation: CASSRTASNQPQHF.